Each of the 24 T cell receptor beta chains below was sequenced from the same sample in a study of cytomegalovirus exposure and HLA in healthy donors. Primers: 60 Vbeta forward and 13 Jbeta reverse. Here immunoSEQ multiplex PCR was the method, and the copy in TCRdb shows in-frame clones only, minus some. The sample comprises over 55,000 clones, 85% to 90% of which are singletons, and about 12% rests with the top ten. Specimen: PBMCs. The receptors here all came from a woman aged 25 to 39 in good health and CMV-seropositive.

V gene TRBV7-9 combines with J gene TRBJ2-1, with D perhaps TRBD2 (6 bases). Trimming took off 0 bases at V and 3 bases at J, with 12 bases between the two ends. CDR3 length equals 16 residues. Germline CDR1 reads SEHNR; CDR2 reads FQNEAQ (reference sequence). The chain's CDR3 is CASSLAPGLNYNEQFF. Written as DNA, the CDR3 is TGTGCCAGCAGCTTAGCCCCGGGACTGAACTACAATGAGCAGTTCTTC.

The DNA for the CDR3 is TGTGCCAGCAGCTTGGAGCAGGGCAAGCAGTACTTC. This codes for CASSLEQGKQYF. The chain joins TRBV5-6 to TRBJ2-5, with a tentative D call TRBD1 (5 bases). This CDR3 is built from 12 residues. The V end lost 0 bases, the J end lost 11 bases, and 11 bases lay between the germline ends. From germline, CDR1 is SGHDT and CDR2 YYEEEE.

V and J are TRBV19 and TRBJ1-2; tentative D call: TRBD1 (6 bases). This CDR3 spans 14 amino acids. The germline V gene has CDR1 LNHDA and CDR2 SQIVND (reference sequence). Deletions cut 7 bases from V and 3 bases from J, with 15 bases between. In DNA form, the CDR3 reads TGTGCCAGTACTTATAGGGGGTTTGACTATGGCTACACCTTC. It yields the protein CASTYRGFDYGYTF.

V is TRBV5-1 and J is TRBJ1-6; D is perhaps TRBD1 (5 bases). CDR1 and CDR2 from the germline V gene are SGHRS and YFSETQ. The CDR3 has 14 residues. V lost 4 bases, J lost 6 bases, and 11 bases lay in between. In nucleotides, the CDR3 is TGCGCCAGCAGCCCGCCCGACAGTAATTCACCCCTCCACTTT. Its translation is CASSPPDSNSPLHF. The whole variable domain, remainder taken from reference TRBV5-1 and TRBJ1-6, is KAGVTQTPRYLIKTRGQQVTLSCSPISGHRSVSWYQQTPGQGLQFLFEYFSETQRNKGNFPGRFSGRQFSNSRSEMNVSTLELGDSALYLCASSPPDSNSPLHFGNGTRLTVT.

V gene TRBV5-1 combines with J gene TRBJ2-5, with D maybe TRBD1 (5 bases). The CDR3 is 14 residues long. The germline gives CDR1 SGHRS, CDR2 YFSETQ. Trimming stripped 4 bases from V and 3 bases from J, with 13 bases between. CDR3 amino acids: CASSPQDRKETQYF. The DNA of the CDR3 is TGCGCCAGCAGCCCCCAAGACAGAAAAGAGACCCAGTACTTC.

This clone was observed a single time. The V call is TRBV5-1, the J call TRBJ1-2, with TRBD1 matching 9 bases. The CDR3 contains 17 residues. J was trimmed by 6 bases and V by 3 bases; bases with no gene match: 15. Per germline, CDR1 SGHRS and CDR2 YFSETQ. DNA of the CDR3: TGCGCCAGCAGCTACCAACGGACTAACAGGGGGCTCGATGGCTACACCTTC. Translating gives CASSYQRTNRGLDGYTF.

This clone was picked up one time. This chain uses TRBV21-1 with TRBJ2-7; the table names TRBD2, a call not compared with the DNA. TRBV21-1 is shown as a pseudogene. The CDR3 has 14 residues. The CDR3 loop is CASRVAVATYEQYF. The CDR3 DNA follows: TGTGCCAGCAGGGTTGCGGTCGCCACCTACGAGCAGTACTTC.

The chain couples TRBV29-1 to TRBJ2-1; the D gene is possibly TRBD2 (6 bases). This CDR3 spans 16 amino acids. V lost 2 bases to trimming and J lost 5 bases, with 19 bases between them. Germline CDR1 SQVTM, CDR2 ANQGSEA. The CDR3 loop is CSVEQFPGEPNNEQFF. The CDR3 nucleotides are TGCAGCGTTGAACAATTTCCGGGAGAGCCAAACAATGAGCAGTTCTTC.

The CDR3 protein is CASSWTSGRAGELFF. The CDR3 DNA follows: TGTGCCAGCAGCTGGACTAGCGGGAGGGCCGGGGAGCTGTTTTTT. V is TRBV7-2 and J is TRBJ2-2; 15 bases align to TRBD2. CDR3 length: 15 amino acids. V gave up 4 bases and J gave up 6 bases; unmatched junction bases: 0. Per germline, CDR1 SGHTA and CDR2 FQGNSA.

The chain recombines TRBV30 with TRBJ2-1, with D hard to call. The V and J ends lost 4 bases and 6 bases respectively, with 19 bases between them. Germline V CDR1 and CDR2: GTSNPN, SVGIG (reference sequence). The CDR3 runs 15 residues. CDR3 sequence: CAWTLSRIVFNEQFF. The CDR3, as DNA: TGTGCCTGGACTCTCTCTAGGATTGTTTTCAATGAGCAGTTCTTC.

The chain joins TRBV27 to TRBJ2-5; D may be TRBD2 (5 bases). V was trimmed by 2 bases and J by 4 bases, leaving 11 bases between them. The CDR3 length is 14 residues. Germline lookup yields CDR1 MNHEY and CDR2 SMNVEV (reference sequence). CDR3 sequence reads: CASSLTLAPETQYF. The CDR3 region has the DNA TGTGCCAGCAGTTTAACTCTAGCTCCAGAGACCCAGTACTTC.

The chain combines TRBV18 with TRBJ2-1; 7 bases are a match to TRBD1. V gave up 0 bases and J gave up 7 bases; unmatched junction bases: 9. This CDR3 region has 16 residues. Per germline, CDR1 KGHSH and CDR2 LQKENI. The CDR3 loop reads CASSPPRQGVGNEQFF. The CDR3 nucleotides read TGTGCCAGCTCACCACCGCGGCAGGGGGTTGGGAATGAGCAGTTCTTC.

This rearrangement joins TRBV7-6 to TRBJ1-2; D is perhaps TRBD1 (5 bases). The CDR3 has 14 amino acids. Per germline, CDR1 SGHVS and CDR2 FNYEAQ. Trimming took 0 bases from V and 7 from J, leaving 12 bases between them. The CDR3 bases are TGTGCCAGCAGCTTAGCGCCAGGCCAGGGTGGCTACACCTTC. Encoded protein: CASSLAPGQGGYTF.

This clone appeared a single time. The V gene is TRBV5-6, the J gene TRBJ1-1; 7 bases align to TRBD1. Germline trimming cut 1 base from V and 1 base from J; bases unmatched to any gene: 4. CDR1 and CDR2 from the germline V gene are SGHDT and YYEEEE. The CDR3 contains 15 residues. CDR3 DNA: TGTGCCAGCAGCTTGACGACAGGGTGGAACACTGAAGCTTTCTTT. Its translation: CASSLTTGWNTEAFF.

This rearrangement joins TRBV5-4 to TRBJ1-1; TRBD1 matches at 8 bases. CDR1 is SGHNT, CDR2 YYREEE, per germline (reference sequence). V was clipped by 9 bases and J by 2 bases; unmatched bases: 12. The CDR3 contains 15 residues. Written as DNA, the CDR3 is TGTGCCACCCATGGACAGGGCACTCATAACACTGAAGCTTTCTTT. Translation: CATHGQGTHNTEAFF.

The chain links TRBV21-1 to TRBJ1-2; the D call of TRBD1 is as the table states it, not checked on the DNA. TRBV21-1 is a pseudogene. This CDR3 is 16 amino acids long. As DNA, the CDR3 is TGTGCCAGCAGCAAAGCACAGGGGGCGCTTGACTATGGCTACACCTTC. Amino acids: CASSKAQGALDYGYTF.

The rearrangement joins TRBV15 to TRBJ2-7, with D tentatively TRBD2 (6 bases). The J call may be faulty, since TRBJ2-1 better matches the DNA end. The CDR3 has 18 residues. The V gene's germline CDR1 is LNHNV and CDR2 YYDKDF (reference sequence). CDR3: CATSRERLRDSSYNEQFF. CDR3 DNA: TGTGCCACCAGCAGAGAACGATTGCGGGATAGCTCCTACAATGAGCAGTTCTTC.

The chain carries TRBV29-1 and TRBJ2-5, with D possibly being TRBD1 (6 bases). The DNA end favors TRBJ2-7, so the J call may be wrong. Germline CDR1 is SQVTM and CDR2 is ANQGSEA. The CDR3 is 13 amino acids. CDR3 nucleotide sequence: TGCAGCGTGACCCCCCAGGGGCCCTACGAGCAGTACTTC. As protein: CSVTPQGPYEQYF.

The gene calls are TRBV6-5 and TRBJ2-4; TRBD1 matches 7 bases. The CDR3 is 13 amino acids. The ends lost 5 bases at V and 8 bases at J; junction bases unmatched: 6. CDR1 and CDR2 from the germline V gene are MNHEY and SVGAGI. The CDR3 here is CASSQGTGDIQYF. For the CDR3, the DNA is TGTGCCAGCAGTCAAGGAACAGGGGACATTCAGTACTTC.

The chain combines TRBV27 with TRBJ2-7; D is perhaps TRBD1 (6 bases). Per the germline V gene, CDR1 is MNHEY and CDR2 is SMNVEV (reference sequence). The CDR3 has 12 residues. Between the trimmed V and J ends, which lost 6 bases and 4 bases, there was a span of 10 bases. The DNA of the CDR3 is TGTGCCAGCAGGACACAGGGTTACGAGCAGTACTTC. This translates into CASRTQGYEQYF.

The chain recombines TRBV9 with TRBJ2-3; 10 positions match TRBD2. CDR1 is SGDLS and CDR2 is YYNGEE in the germline V gene. J gave up 4 bases and V 0 bases, and 5 bases lay outside the gene matches. This CDR3 region has 16 residues. CDR3 in amino acids: CASSVEVSGRADTQYF. CDR3 nucleotide sequence: TGTGCCAGCAGCGTAGAGGTCAGCGGGAGGGCAGATACGCAGTATTTT.

In its sample, this clone was seen a few times. V usage is TRBV28 and J usage is TRBJ1-5; D is ambiguous. V lost 2 bases, J lost 0 bases, and 5 bases lay in between. The germline CDR1 and CDR2 sequences are MDHEN and SYDVKM. The CDR3 is 14 amino acids. CDR3 region: CASSLPVSNQPQHF. As DNA, the CDR3 is TGTGCCAGCAGTTTACCGGTTAGCAATCAGCCCCAGCATTTT.

This clone appeared once. The chain combines TRBV27 with TRBJ1-2, with 9 bases aligning to TRBD1. CDR1 is MNHEY, CDR2 SMNVEV, per germline (reference sequence). The CDR3 is 14 amino acids. V lost 5 bases and J lost 7; bases outside the gene matches: 8. CDR3 sequence reads: CASSRSGQGAGYTF. CDR3 coding DNA: TGTGCCAGCAGTCGATCGGGACAGGGTGCTGGCTACACCTTC.

The chain couples TRBV19 to TRBJ1-1; 8 bases map to TRBD1. Germline lookup yields CDR1 LNHDA and CDR2 SQIVND (reference sequence). CDR3 size: 16 residues. V lost 5 bases and J lost 3; bases outside the gene matches: 11. The chain's CDR3 is CASSWDRWGEDTEAFF. CDR3 bases: TGTGCCAGTAGTTGGGACAGGTGGGGTGAGGACACTGAAGCTTTCTTT. Full variable domain (rest looked up from reference TRBV19 and TRBJ1-1): DGGITQSPKYLFRKEGQNVTLSCEQNLNHDAMYWYRQDPGQGLRLIYYSQIVNDFQKGDIAEGYSVSREKKESFPLTVTSAQKNPTAFYLCASSWDRWGEDTEAFFGQGTRLTVV.